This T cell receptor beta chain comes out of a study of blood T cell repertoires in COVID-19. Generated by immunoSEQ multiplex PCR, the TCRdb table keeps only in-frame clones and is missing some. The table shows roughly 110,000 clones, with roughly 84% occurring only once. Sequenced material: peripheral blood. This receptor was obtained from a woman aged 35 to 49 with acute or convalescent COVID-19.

CDR3 nucleotide sequence: TGTGCCAGTAGTACAACAGGGTTGACTGAAGCTTTCTTT. Its translation: CASSTTGLTEAFF. The rearrangement joins TRBV19 to TRBJ1-1; possibly TRBD1 for D (6 bases). Germline V gene sequence: CDR1 LNHDA, CDR2 SQIVND (reference sequence). The V gene lost 4 bases and the J gene lost 5 bases, with 11 bases spanning the gap. This CDR3 contains 13 residues.